The source of this T cell receptor beta chain is a study of PD-L1 blockade in urothelial cancer. Noted time point: pretreatment peripheral blood. V lost 5 bases, J lost 4 bases, and 9 bases stayed unmatched. The CDR3 loop spans 16 amino acids. Germline V lookup: CDR1 SGHTA, CDR2 FQGNSA. Only in-frame clones appear in the TCRdb table, and some are missing; sequencing was by immunoSEQ multiplex PCR. The profile shows tens of thousands of clones, 81% of them singletons. The source was PBMCs, collected around atezolizumab (anti-PD-L1) treatment. V is TRBV7-2 and J is TRBJ1-1; 11 nucleotides align to TRBD1. The origin of this receptor is a man aged 70 or older with urothelial cancer. DNA for the CDR3: TGTGCCAGCAGCCCCGGGACAGGGGGTTCTGCCACTGAAGCTTTCTTT. This encodes CASSPGTGGSATEAFF.